Detailed here is one T cell receptor beta chain. The data are from a study of blood T cell repertoires in COVID-19. On the study more broadly: Sources were T cells, B-cell-depleted T cells, or PBMCs; the material itself was cDNA or gDNA.

Germline V gene sequence: CDR1 SQVTM, CDR2 ANQGSEA. The V end was cut by 8 bases, the J end by 5 bases, with 12 bases between. This CDR3 contains 11 residues. Original data processing: Scientists estimated how many nucleated cells there were by amplifying reference gene primers. The method was immunoSEQ multiplex PCR; TCRdb's version includes in-frame clones alone and lacks a portion of them. V and J calls and clone size are given by that table; D and trimming were obtained from the DNA. The sample consists of around 150,000 clones, 84% of them appearing once. The sequenced sample was peripheral blood. The receptor's source is a man in his 70s with acute or convalescent COVID-19. V is TRBV29-1 and J is TRBJ2-5, with TRBD2 as a possible D gene (5 bases). The CDR3 sequence: CSPLRGETQYF. CDR3 DNA: TGCAGCCCTCTCCGAGGGGAGACCCAGTACTTC.